This T cell receptor beta chain was identified during a study of blood T cell repertoires in COVID-19. Germline V gives CDR1 SGHRS, CDR2 YFSETQ. V lost 3 bases to trimming and J lost 0 bases; unmatched junction nucleotides: 5. The CDR3 has 17 residues. In this sample, this clone turned up once. Assay used: immunoSEQ multiplex PCR; TCRdb lists only in-frame clones, some missing. Among about 180,000 clones listed, 65% to 90% were seen once. This TCR derives from a human donor in a cohort sampled during active COVID-19. The V and J genes are TRBV5-1 and TRBJ2-6, with 8 nucleotides matching TRBD1. Input material: peripheral blood. CDR3 protein: CASSYDRGSSGANVLTF. The CDR3 region has the DNA TGCGCCAGCAGCTATGACAGGGGCTCCTCTGGGGCCAACGTCCTGACTTTC.